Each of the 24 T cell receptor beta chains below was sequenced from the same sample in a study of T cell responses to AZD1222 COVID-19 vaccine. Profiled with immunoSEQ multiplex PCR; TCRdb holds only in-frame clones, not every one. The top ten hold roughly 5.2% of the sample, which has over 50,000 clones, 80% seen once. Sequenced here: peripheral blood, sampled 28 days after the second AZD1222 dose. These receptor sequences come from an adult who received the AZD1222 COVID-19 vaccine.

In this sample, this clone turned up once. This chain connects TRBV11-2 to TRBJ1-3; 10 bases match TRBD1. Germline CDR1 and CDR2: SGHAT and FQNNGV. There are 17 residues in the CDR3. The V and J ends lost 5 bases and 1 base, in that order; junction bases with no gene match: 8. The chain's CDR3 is CASSAYRQGASGNTIYF. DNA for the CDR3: TGTGCCAGCAGCGCCTATAGACAGGGGGCGTCTGGAAACACCATATATTTT.

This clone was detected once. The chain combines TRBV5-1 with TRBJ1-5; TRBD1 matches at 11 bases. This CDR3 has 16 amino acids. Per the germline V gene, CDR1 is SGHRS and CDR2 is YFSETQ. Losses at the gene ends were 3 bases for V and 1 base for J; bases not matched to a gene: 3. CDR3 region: CASSSGTGGSNQPQHF. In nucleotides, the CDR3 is TGCGCCAGCAGCTCGGGGACAGGGGGAAGCAATCAGCCCCAGCATTTT. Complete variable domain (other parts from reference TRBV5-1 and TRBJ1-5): KAGVTQTPRYLIKTRGQQVTLSCSPISGHRSVSWYQQTPGQGLQFLFEYFSETQRNKGNFPGRFSGRQFSNSRSEMNVSTLELGDSALYLCASSSGTGGSNQPQHFGDGTRLSIL.

This chain's CDR3 is CASSRDYPGGADTQYF. For the CDR3, the DNA is TGTGCCAGCAGCCGGGACTATCCGGGCGGAGCAGATACGCAGTATTTT. V usage is TRBV7-2 and J usage is TRBJ2-3; 7 bases are shared with TRBD2. J was trimmed by 4 bases and V by 5 bases; bases with no gene match: 12. The germline V gene encodes CDR1 SGHTA and CDR2 FQGNSA. This CDR3 spans 16 amino acids.

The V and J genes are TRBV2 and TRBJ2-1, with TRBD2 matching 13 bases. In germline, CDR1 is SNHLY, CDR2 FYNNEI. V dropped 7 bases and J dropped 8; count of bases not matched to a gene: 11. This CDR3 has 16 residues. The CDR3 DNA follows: TGTGCCAGCACCTATTGGACTAGCGGGAGTAGTGATGAGCAGTTCTTC. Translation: CASTYWTSGSSDEQFF.

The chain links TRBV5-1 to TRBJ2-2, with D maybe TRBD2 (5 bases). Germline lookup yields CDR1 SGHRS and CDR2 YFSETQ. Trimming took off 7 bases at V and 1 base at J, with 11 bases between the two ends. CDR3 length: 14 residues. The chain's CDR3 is CASGFGKNTGELFF. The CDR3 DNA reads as TGCGCCAGCGGGTTCGGGAAGAACACCGGGGAGCTGTTTTTT.

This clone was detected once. This CDR3 reads CASTGQGDYGYTF. CDR3 coding DNA: TGTGCCAGTACCGGACAGGGAGACTATGGCTACACCTTC. The chain is built from TRBV19 and TRBJ1-2, with 8 bases lining up with TRBD1. The ends lost 7 bases at V and 3 bases at J; junction bases unmatched: 4. From germline, CDR1 is LNHDA and CDR2 SQIVND (reference sequence). CDR3 length equals 13 residues.

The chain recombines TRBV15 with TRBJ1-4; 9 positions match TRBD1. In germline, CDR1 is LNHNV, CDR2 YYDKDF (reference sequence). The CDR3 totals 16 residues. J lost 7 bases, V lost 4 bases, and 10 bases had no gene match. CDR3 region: CATSKYRDRAFEKLFF. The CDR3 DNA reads TGTGCCACCAGCAAATACCGGGACAGGGCGTTTGAAAAACTGTTTTTT.

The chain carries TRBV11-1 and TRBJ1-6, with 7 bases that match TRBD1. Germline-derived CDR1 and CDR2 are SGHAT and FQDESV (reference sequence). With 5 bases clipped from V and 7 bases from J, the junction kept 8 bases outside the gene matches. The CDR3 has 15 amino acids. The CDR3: CASSPTGPMNSPLHF. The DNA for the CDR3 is TGTGCCAGCAGCCCGACAGGGCCGATGAATTCACCCCTCCACTTT.

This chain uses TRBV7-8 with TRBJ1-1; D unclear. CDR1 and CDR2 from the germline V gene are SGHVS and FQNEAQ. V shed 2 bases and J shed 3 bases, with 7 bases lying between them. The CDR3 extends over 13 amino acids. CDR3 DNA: TGTGCCAGCAGCTTATATGCGTACACTGAAGCTTTCTTT. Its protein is CASSLYAYTEAFF.

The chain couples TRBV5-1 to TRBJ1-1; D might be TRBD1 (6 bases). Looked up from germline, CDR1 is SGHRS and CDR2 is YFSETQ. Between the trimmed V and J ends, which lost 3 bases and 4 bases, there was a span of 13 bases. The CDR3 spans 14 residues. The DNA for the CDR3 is TGCGCCAGCAGCTCGGGGGCTCAGTCCACTGAAGCTTTCTTT. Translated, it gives CASSSGAQSTEAFF.

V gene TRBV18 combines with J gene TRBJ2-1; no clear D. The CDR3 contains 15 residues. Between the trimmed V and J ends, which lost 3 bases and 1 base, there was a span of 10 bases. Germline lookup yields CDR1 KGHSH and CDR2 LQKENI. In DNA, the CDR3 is TGTGCCAGCTCACCCGAATCCGTTTCCTACAATGAGCAGTTCTTC. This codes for CASSPESVSYNEQFF. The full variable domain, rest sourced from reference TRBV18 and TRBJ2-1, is NAGVMQNPRHLVRRRGQEARLRCSPMKGHSHVYWYRQLPEEGLKFMVYLQKENIIDESGMPKERFSAEFPKEGPSILRIQQVVRGDSAAYFCASSPESVSYNEQFFGPGTRLTVL.

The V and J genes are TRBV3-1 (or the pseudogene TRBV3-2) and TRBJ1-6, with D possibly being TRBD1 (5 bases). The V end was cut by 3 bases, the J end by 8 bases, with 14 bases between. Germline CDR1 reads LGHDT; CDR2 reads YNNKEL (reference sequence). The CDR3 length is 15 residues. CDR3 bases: TGTGCCAGCAGCCAGGCGGACACGGCATATTCACCCCTCCACTTT. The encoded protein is CASSQADTAYSPLHF.

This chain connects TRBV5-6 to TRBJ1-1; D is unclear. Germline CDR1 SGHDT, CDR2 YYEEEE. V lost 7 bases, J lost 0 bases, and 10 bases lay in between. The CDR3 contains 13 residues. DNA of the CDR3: TGTGCCAGCCGGAGACTGATGAACACTGAAGCTTTCTTT. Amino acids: CASRRLMNTEAFF. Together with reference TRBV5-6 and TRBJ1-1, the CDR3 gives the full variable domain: DAGVTQSPTHLIKTRGQQVTLRCSPKSGHDTVSWYQQALGQGPQFIFQYYEEEERQRGNFPDRFSGHQFPNYSSELNVNALLLGDSALYLCASRRLMNTEAFFGQGTRLTVV.

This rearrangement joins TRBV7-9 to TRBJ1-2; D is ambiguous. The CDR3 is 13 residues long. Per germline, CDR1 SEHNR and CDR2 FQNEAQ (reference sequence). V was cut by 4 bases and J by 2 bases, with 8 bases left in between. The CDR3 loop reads CASSYDGNYGYTF. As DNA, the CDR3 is TGTGCCAGCAGCTACGACGGAAACTATGGCTACACCTTC.

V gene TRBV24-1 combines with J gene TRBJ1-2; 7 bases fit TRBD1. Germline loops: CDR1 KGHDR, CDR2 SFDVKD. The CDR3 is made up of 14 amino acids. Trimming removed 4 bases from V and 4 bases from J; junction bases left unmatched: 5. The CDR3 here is CATSDSRQGYGYTF. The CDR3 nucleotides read TGTGCCACCAGTGACTCCCGACAGGGCTATGGCTACACCTTC.

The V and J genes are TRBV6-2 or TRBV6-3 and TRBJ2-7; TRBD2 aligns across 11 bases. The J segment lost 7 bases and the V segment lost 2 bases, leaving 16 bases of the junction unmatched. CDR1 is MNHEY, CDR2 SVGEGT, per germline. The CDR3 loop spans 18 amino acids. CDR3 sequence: CASSYSTSGRSQREEQYF. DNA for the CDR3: TGTGCCAGCAGTTACAGCACTAGCGGGAGATCCCAAAGAGAAGAGCAGTACTTC.

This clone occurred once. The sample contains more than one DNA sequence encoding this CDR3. In nucleotides, the CDR3 is TGTGCCAGCAGCTTGGGCATAAATCAGCCCCAGCATTTT. As protein: CASSLGINQPQHF. The chain employs TRBV5-6 and TRBJ1-5; no firm D call. CDR1 SGHDT and CDR2 YYEEEE come from the germline V gene. Deletions cut 0 bases from V and 4 bases from J, with 5 bases between. This CDR3 spans 13 amino acids. The entire variable domain, with the rest obtained from reference TRBV5-6 and TRBJ1-5, is as follows: DAGVTQSPTHLIKTRGQQVTLRCSPKSGHDTVSWYQQALGQGPQFIFQYYEEEERQRGNFPDRFSGHQFPNYSSELNVNALLLGDSALYLCASSLGINQPQHFGDGTRLSIL.

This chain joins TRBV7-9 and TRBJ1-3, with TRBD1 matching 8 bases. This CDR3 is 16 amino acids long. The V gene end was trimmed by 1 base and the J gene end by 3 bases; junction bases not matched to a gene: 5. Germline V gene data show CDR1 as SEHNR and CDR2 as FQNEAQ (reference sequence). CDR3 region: CASSLGQGIFGNTIYF. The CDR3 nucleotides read TGTGCCAGCAGCTTAGGACAGGGGATCTTTGGAAACACCATATATTTT.

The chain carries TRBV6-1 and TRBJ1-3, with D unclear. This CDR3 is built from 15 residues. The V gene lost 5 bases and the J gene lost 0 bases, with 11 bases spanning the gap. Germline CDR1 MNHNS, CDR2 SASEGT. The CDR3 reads CASSPTPFSGNTIYF. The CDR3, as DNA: TGTGCCAGCAGTCCGACACCTTTCTCTGGAAACACCATATATTTT.

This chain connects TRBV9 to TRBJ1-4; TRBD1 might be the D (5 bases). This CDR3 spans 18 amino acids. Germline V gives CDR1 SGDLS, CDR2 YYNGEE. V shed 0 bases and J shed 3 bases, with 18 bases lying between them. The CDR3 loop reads CASSVGPGLNPANEKLFF. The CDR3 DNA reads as TGTGCCAGCAGCGTAGGTCCAGGGTTAAATCCTGCTAATGAAAAACTGTTTTTT.

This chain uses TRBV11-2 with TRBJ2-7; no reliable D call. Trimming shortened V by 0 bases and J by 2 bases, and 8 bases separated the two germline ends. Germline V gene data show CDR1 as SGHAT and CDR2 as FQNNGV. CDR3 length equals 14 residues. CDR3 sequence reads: CASSLDRGPYEQYF. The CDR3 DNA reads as TGTGCCAGCAGCTTAGATCGAGGCCCCTACGAGCAGTACTTC.

DNA for the CDR3: TGTGCCAGCAGTCCACCGGGAGAAGTTGTTACGCAGTATTTT. Translating gives CASSPPGEVVTQYF. V is TRBV28 and J is TRBJ2-3; D perhaps matches TRBD2 (6 bases). Germline CDR1 is MDHEN and CDR2 is SYDVKM. CDR3 length: 14 amino acids. V was pared by 5 bases and J by 8 bases, with 17 bases between.

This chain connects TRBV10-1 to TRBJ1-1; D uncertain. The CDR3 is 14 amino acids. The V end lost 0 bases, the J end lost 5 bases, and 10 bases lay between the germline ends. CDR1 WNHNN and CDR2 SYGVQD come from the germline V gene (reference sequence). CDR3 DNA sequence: TGCGCCAGCAGTGAGTCTTCTGGAAGGACTGAAGCTTTCTTT. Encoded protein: CASSESSGRTEAFF.

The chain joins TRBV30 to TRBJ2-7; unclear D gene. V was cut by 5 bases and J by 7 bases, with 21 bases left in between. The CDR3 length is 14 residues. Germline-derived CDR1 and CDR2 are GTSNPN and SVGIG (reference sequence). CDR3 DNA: TGTGCCTGGGGACGGGTGCCTCCGATAGGGGAGCAGTACTTC. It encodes CAWGRVPPIGEQYF. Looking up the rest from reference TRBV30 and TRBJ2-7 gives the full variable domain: SQTIHQWPATLVQPVGSPLSLECTVEGTSNPNLYWYRQAAGRGLQLLFYSVGIGQISSEVPQNLSASRPQDRQFILSSKKLLLSDSGFYLCAWGRVPPIGEQYFGPGTRLTVT.